These 4 T cell receptor beta chains were sequenced from one sample in a study of T-cell reconstitution after alpha-beta-depleted transplantation in children. Unique molecular identifiers were incorporated into the prepared TCRbeta library. TCRdb re-called the PCR reads through MiXCR, storing one row per CDR3 protein. Altogether around 480,000 distinct CDR3 sequences are present, around a third being singletons, with the ten largest covering 2% to 3%. This specimen was PBMCs from the stem cell graft donor, taken from the stem cell graft. Receptors were obtained from a human donor who donated a stem cell graft to a child with aplastic anemia.

The V call is TRBV10-3, the J call TRBJ2-5; 10 bases agree with TRBD2. The CDR3 runs to 14 residues. J lost 4 bases, V lost 6 bases, and 5 bases had no gene match. The germline V gene encodes CDR1 ENHRY and CDR2 SYGVKD. In nucleotides, the CDR3 is TGTGCCATCAGCGATCGGACTAGCGGAGAGACCCAGTACTTC. Its translation is CAISDRTSGETQYF.

CDR3 sequence reads: CASSRIGQGDTEAFF. The CDR3 nucleotides are TGTGCCAGCAGCCGCATAGGACAGGGCGACACTGAAGCTTTCTTT. The genes are TRBV14 and TRBJ1-1; 8 nucleotides agree with TRBD1. The CDR3 has 15 amino acids. J gave up 3 bases and V 4 bases, and 7 bases lay outside the gene matches. Germline V CDR1 and CDR2: SGHDN, FVKESK.

The chain combines TRBV5-4 with TRBJ2-7; D remains unclear. Germline values: CDR1 SGHNT, CDR2 YYREEE (reference sequence). The CDR3 is 14 amino acids. Trimming stripped 0 bases from V and 0 bases from J, with 7 bases between. CDR3 residues: CASSLGSLSYEQYF. The CDR3 DNA sequence: TGTGCCAGCAGCTTGGGCTCCCTCTCCTACGAGCAGTACTTC.

V usage is TRBV5-1 and J usage is TRBJ1-2; perhaps TRBD1 as D (6 bases). Germline V CDR1 and CDR2: SGHRS, YFSETQ. Trimming shortened V by 3 bases and J by 8 bases, and 11 bases separated the two germline ends. CDR3 length: 12 residues. This CDR3 is CASSSEGVGYTF. CDR3 nucleotides: TGCGCCAGCAGCTCGGAGGGGGTCGGCTACACCTTC.